This TCR beta chain was observed in a study of shared T cell receptors in the human thymus. The CDR3 spans 16 residues. V was clipped by 1 base and J by 6 bases; unmatched bases: 11. CDR1 and CDR2 (germline): MNHNS, SASEGT. Clones were sequenced by immunoSEQ multiplex PCR, and TCRdb holds only the in-frame ones, with some missing. The table includes 500,000 to 850,000 clones, more than 75% detected once. The same specimen was also included in a second study, on human thymus T cells.

The TCR originated in a boy under three years old with a congenital heart defect. This sequence joins TRBV6-1 and TRBJ2-7; TRBD1 matches 8 bases. The sequenced material came from thymocytes. Here the CDR3 DNA reads TGTGCCAGCAGTGAAGATGGGCAGGGGGCCGATTGCGAGCAGTACTTC. Translating gives CASSEDGQGADCEQYF.